The 16 T cell receptor beta chains given below trace back to one sample, sequenced in a study of blood T cells in healthy people across ages. Next came a second PCR, run for about 7 to 12 cycles, which used a sample-barcoded 5' primer along with a J-beta primer mix. TCRdb fed the 5' RACE reads into MiXCR, producing one record per CDR3 protein. The profile covers about 1.4 million distinct CDR3 sequences, with roughly 64% appearing a single time and over 5.5% taken by the ten largest. The specimen sequenced was blood. These receptors all come from a man aged 18 to 35 in good health.

The J gene is TRBJ2-5, the V gene TRBV6-5; 10 positions agree with TRBD1. The DNA end is more similar to TRBJ2-7, so the J call may be wrong. The CDR3 runs 15 residues. CDR1 MNHEY and CDR2 SVGAGI come from the germline V gene. CDR3 in amino acids: CASSYDGTGAYEQYF. CDR3 bases: TGTGCCAGCAGTTATGACGGGACAGGGGCTTACGAGCAGTACTTC.

The V call is TRBV6-5, the J call TRBJ1-1; D unresolved. V was shortened by 4 bases and J by 4 bases, with 7 bases between the two germline ends. Germline V gene lookup returns CDR1 MNHEY and CDR2 SVGAGI. The CDR3 totals 12 residues. The CDR3 DNA reads as TGTGCCAGCAGTTTGGATCGCACTGAAGCTTTCTTT. It yields the protein CASSLDRTEAFF.

CDR3 loop: CASSLGYLSTGELFF. The CDR3 bases are TGTGCCAGCAGCTTAGGGTATCTTAGCACCGGGGAGCTGTTTTTT. The chain is built from TRBV27 and TRBJ2-2; D uncertain. The germline V and J ends were trimmed by 6 bases and 4 bases, with 15 bases remaining between them. This CDR3 has 15 residues. Looked up from germline, CDR1 is MNHEY and CDR2 is SMNVEV (reference sequence).

The rearrangement uses TRBV3-1 and TRBJ1-2; D is undetermined. V lost 1 base and J lost 8, with 11 bases in between. The length of the CDR3 is 13 residues. From germline, CDR1 is LGHDT and CDR2 YNNKEL (reference sequence). CDR3 sequence reads: CASSQGPEAGYTF. As DNA, the CDR3 is TGTGCCAGCAGCCAAGGGCCCGAGGCCGGCTACACCTTC.

V and J are TRBV7-9 and TRBJ1-1, with 7 positions matching TRBD1. Germline CDR1 SEHNR, CDR2 FQNEAQ (reference sequence). This CDR3 region has 14 residues. V lost 2 bases, J lost 3 bases, and 3 bases stayed unmatched. CDR3 bases: TGTGCCAGCAGCTTACCCGACAGGGACACTGAAGCTTTCTTT. Its protein product is CASSLPDRDTEAFF.

This clonotype was seen only a few times. The CDR3 DNA sequence: TGCGCCAGCAGCTTCACAGGGAGGTCCACAGATACGCAGTATTTT. Encoded protein: CASSFTGRSTDTQYF. The V and J genes are TRBV5-1 and TRBJ2-3; either TRBD1 or TRBD2 may supply D (6 bases each). Germline CDR1 SGHRS, CDR2 YFSETQ. V was pared by 2 bases and J by 2 bases, with 12 bases between. This CDR3 has 15 amino acids. Filled out from reference TRBV5-1 and TRBJ2-3, the complete variable domain reads KAGVTQTPRYLIKTRGQQVTLSCSPISGHRSVSWYQQTPGQGLQFLFEYFSETQRNKGNFPGRFSGRQFSNSRSEMNVSTLELGDSALYLCASSFTGRSTDTQYFGPGTRLTVL.

This sequence joins TRBV6-5 and TRBJ2-1; tentative D call: TRBD1 (5 bases). This CDR3 spans 15 amino acids. Germline V lookup: CDR1 MNHEY, CDR2 SVGAGI. Trimming left V 5 bases short and J 1 base short, with 12 bases between. Written as DNA, the CDR3 is TGTGCCAGCAGTCGATCTGCAGGGTCCTACAATGAGCAGTTCTTC. Residues: CASSRSAGSYNEQFF.

The rearrangement links TRBV6-2 or TRBV6-3 to TRBJ2-4; D is perhaps TRBD2 (6 bases). Near its end, the DNA agrees better with TRBJ2-7, so the J call may be wrong. This CDR3 region has 11 residues. Looked up from germline, CDR1 is MNHEY and CDR2 is SVGEGT. In DNA, the CDR3 is TGTGCCAGCATGTGGGGGGACGAGCAGTACTTC. Encoded protein: CASMWGDEQYF.

This rearrangement joins TRBV24-1 to TRBJ1-4; tentative D call: TRBD1 (6 bases). The CDR3 spans 16 residues. Trimming took 4 bases from V and 6 from J, leaving 17 bases between them. Per germline, CDR1 KGHDR and CDR2 SFDVKD. The CDR3 DNA reads as TGTGCCACCAGTGAAGAGAACAGGGTCTGCGATGAAAAACTGTTTTTT. It codes for CATSEENRVCDEKLFF.

The rearrangement links TRBV4-2 to TRBJ1-6; no reliable D call. V lost 4 bases, J lost 8 bases, and 21 bases lay in between. Germline V gene data show CDR1 as LGHNA and CDR2 as YNFKEQ. The CDR3 contains 17 residues. CDR3 loop: CASSRATTWRPDSPLHF. As DNA, the CDR3 is TGTGCCAGCAGCCGGGCGACTACTTGGCGTCCTGATTCACCCCTCCACTTT.

The rearrangement links TRBV27 to TRBJ2-7, with a tentative D call TRBD2 (6 bases). There are 15 residues in the CDR3. V was cut by 3 bases and J by 2 bases, with 14 bases left in between. Germline V gene lookup returns CDR1 MNHEY and CDR2 SMNVEV (reference sequence). CDR3 region: CASSFGGRETYEQYF. CDR3 DNA: TGTGCCAGCAGTTTTGGTGGTCGGGAGACCTACGAGCAGTACTTC.

This clonotype has more than one count but fewer than ten. This chain links TRBV4-1 with TRBJ2-5; D is unresolved. Germline-derived CDR1 and CDR2 are MGHRA and YSYEKL. V was cut by 0 bases and J by 5 bases, with 16 bases left in between. This CDR3 is built from 16 residues. Here the CDR3 DNA reads TGCGCCAGCAGCCAAGAGAGGATTGAAGGCGCGGAGACCCAGTACTTC. Translated: CASSQERIEGAETQYF.

J is TRBJ2-7 and V is TRBV2; 8 bases are shared with TRBD2. CDR3 size: 13 residues. Unmatched junction bases numbered 6, after V lost 6 bases and J lost 5 bases. Germline CDR1 reads SNHLY; CDR2 reads FYNNEI. The CDR3 protein is CASRPGLVDEQYF. As DNA, the CDR3 is TGTGCCAGCAGACCGGGACTAGTTGACGAGCAGTACTTC.

This chain links TRBV29-1 with TRBJ2-7; 7 nucleotides agree with TRBD2. CDR1 is SQVTM, CDR2 ANQGSEA, per germline. With 6 bases clipped from V and 7 bases from J, the junction kept 9 bases outside the gene matches. This CDR3 has 12 amino acids. The CDR3 region is CSVLAEGNEQYF. The CDR3 nucleotides are TGCAGCGTCCTAGCGGAGGGCAATGAGCAGTACTTC.

V usage is TRBV15 and J usage is TRBJ2-3; D uncertain. Germline loops: CDR1 LNHNV, CDR2 YYDKDF (reference sequence). The CDR3 runs 12 residues. V lost 5 bases to trimming and J lost 4 bases, with 7 bases between them. As DNA, the CDR3 is TGTGCCACCAGCGGTGATGCAGATACGCAGTATTTT. Its protein product is CATSGDADTQYF.

This chain's CDR3 is CASSSRGARYGYTF. For the CDR3, the DNA is TGTGCCAGCAGTTCTCGAGGGGCTCGGTATGGCTACACCTTC. This sequence joins TRBV27 and TRBJ1-2, with TRBD1 as a possible D gene (5 bases). V lost 4 bases and J 5 bases, leaving 14 bases between the germline ends. Per germline, CDR1 MNHEY and CDR2 SMNVEV (reference sequence). This CDR3 has 14 amino acids.